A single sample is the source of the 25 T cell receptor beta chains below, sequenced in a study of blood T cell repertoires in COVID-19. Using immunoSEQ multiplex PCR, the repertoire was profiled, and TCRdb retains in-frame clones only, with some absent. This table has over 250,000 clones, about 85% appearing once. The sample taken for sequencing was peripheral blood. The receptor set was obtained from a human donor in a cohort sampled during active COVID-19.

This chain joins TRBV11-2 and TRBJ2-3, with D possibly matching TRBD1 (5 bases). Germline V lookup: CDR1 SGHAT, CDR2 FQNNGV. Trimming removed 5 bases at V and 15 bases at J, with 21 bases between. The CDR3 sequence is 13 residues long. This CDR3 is CASSPSPLRGFYF. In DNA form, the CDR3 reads TGTGCCAGCAGCCCCTCCCCTTTAAGGGGTTTTTATTTT.

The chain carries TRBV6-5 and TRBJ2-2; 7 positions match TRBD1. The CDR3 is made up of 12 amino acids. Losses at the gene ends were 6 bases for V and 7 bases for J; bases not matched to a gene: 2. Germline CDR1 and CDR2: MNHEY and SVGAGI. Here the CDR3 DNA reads TGTGCCAGCAGACAGGGGTTCGGGGAGCTGTTTTTT. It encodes CASRQGFGELFF.

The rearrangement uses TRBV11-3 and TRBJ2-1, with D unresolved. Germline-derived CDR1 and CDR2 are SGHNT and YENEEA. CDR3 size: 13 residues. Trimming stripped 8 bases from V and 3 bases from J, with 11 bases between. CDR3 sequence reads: CASSEGGYNEQFF. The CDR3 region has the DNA TGTGCCAGCTCCGAAGGCGGCTACAATGAGCAGTTCTTC.

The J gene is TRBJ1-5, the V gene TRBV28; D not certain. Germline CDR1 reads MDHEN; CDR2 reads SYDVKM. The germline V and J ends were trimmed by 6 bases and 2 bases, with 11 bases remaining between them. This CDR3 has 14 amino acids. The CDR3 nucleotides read TGTGCCAGCAGAACATCAGGTGGCAATCAGCCCCAGCATTTT. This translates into CASRTSGGNQPQHF.

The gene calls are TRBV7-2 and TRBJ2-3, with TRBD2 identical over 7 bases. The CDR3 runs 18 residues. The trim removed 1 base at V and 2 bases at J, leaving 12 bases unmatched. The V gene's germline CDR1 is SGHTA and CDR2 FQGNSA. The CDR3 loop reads CASSLVDGRRRSTDTQYF. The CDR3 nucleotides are TGTGCCAGCAGCTTAGTGGACGGGAGGAGAAGATCCACAGATACGCAGTATTTT. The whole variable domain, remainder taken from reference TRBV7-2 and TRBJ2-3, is GAGVSQSPSNKVTEKGKDVELRCDPISGHTALYWYRQSLGQGLEFLIYFQGNSAPDKSGLPSDRFSAERTGGSVSTLTIQRTQQEDSAVYLCASSLVDGRRRSTDTQYFGPGTRLTVL.

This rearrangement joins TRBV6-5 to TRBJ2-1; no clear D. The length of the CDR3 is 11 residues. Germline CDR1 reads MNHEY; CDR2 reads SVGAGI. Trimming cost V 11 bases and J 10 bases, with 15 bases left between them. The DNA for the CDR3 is TGTGCCGTGGGCAGGCTGCGAGAGCAGTTCTTC. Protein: CAVGRLREQFF.

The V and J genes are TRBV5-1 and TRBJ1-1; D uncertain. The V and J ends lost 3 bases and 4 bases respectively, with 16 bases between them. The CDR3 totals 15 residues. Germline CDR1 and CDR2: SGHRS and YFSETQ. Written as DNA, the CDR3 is TGCGCCAGCAGCTGGGGAGGAGTTACGGGCACTGAAGCTTTCTTT. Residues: CASSWGGVTGTEAFF.

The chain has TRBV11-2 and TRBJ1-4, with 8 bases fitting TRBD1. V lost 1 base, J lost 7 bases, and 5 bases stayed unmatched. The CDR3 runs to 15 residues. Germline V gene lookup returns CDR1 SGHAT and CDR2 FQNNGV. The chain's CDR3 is CASSLGGTGGEKLFF. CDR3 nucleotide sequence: TGTGCCAGCAGCTTAGGAGGGACAGGTGGTGAAAAACTGTTTTTT.

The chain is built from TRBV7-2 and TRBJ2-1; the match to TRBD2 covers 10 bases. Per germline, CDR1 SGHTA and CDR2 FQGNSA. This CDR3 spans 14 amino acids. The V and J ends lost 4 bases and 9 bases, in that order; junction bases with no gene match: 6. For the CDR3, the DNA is TGTGCCAGCAGCTCCCTAGCGGGAGAGTTTGAGCAGTTCTTC. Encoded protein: CASSSLAGEFEQFF.

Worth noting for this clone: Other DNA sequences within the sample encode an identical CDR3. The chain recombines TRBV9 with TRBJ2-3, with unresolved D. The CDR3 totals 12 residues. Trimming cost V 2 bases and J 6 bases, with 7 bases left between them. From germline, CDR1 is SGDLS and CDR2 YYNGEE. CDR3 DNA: TGTGCCAGCAGCGTCTCTTCGGATACGCAGTATTTT. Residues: CASSVSSDTQYF.

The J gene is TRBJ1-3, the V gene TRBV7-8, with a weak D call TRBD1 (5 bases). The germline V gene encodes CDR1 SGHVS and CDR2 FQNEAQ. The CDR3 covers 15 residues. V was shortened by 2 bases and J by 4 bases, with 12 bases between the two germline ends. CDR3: CASSLLGGFGNTIYF. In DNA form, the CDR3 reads TGTGCCAGCAGCTTATTGGGGGGGTTCGGAAACACCATATATTTT.

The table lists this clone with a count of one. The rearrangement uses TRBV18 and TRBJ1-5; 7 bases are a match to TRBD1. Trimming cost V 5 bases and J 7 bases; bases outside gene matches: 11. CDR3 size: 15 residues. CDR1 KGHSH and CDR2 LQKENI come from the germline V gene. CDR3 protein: CASSSTGVEGQPQHF. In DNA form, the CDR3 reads TGTGCCAGCTCATCCACAGGGGTCGAGGGGCAGCCCCAGCATTTT.

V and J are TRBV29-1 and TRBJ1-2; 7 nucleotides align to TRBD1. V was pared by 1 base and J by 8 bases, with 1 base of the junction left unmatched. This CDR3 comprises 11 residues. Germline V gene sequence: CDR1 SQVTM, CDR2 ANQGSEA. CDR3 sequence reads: CSVEGRGGYTF. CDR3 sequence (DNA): TGCAGCGTTGAAGGCAGGGGGGGCTACACCTTC.

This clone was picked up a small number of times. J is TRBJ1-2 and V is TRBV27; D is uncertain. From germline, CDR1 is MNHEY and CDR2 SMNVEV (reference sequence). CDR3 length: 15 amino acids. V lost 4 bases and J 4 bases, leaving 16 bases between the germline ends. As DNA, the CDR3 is TGTGCCAGCAGTTCACTATCGGCAGCGAGCTATGGCTACACCTTC. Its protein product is CASSSLSAASYGYTF.

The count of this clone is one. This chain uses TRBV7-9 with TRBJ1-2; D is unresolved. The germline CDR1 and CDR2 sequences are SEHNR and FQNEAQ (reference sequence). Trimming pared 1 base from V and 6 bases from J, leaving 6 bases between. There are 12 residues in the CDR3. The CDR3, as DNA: TGTGCCAGCAGCTTAGACACCAATGGCTACACCTTC. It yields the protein CASSLDTNGYTF.

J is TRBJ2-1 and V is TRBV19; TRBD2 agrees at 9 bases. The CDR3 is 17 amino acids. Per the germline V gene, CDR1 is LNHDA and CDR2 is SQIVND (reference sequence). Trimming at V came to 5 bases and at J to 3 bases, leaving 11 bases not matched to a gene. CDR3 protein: CASSSSGRPRLYNEQFF. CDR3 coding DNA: TGTGCCAGTAGTTCCAGCGGGAGGCCCCGGCTCTACAATGAGCAGTTCTTC.

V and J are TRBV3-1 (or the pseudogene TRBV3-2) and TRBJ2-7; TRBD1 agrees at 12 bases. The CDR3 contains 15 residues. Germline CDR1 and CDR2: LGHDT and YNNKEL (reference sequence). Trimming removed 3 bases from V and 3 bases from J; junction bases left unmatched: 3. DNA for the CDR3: TGTGCCAGCAGCCAGGGACAGGGGGCCTACTACGAGCAGTACTTC. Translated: CASSQGQGAYYEQYF.

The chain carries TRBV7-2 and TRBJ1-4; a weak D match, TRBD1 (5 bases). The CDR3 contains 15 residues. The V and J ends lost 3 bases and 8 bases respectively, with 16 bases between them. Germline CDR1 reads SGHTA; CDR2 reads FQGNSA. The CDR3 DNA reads TGTGCCAGCAGCTTCGGGTTGGGGCGGGAAGAAAAACTGTTTTTT. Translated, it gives CASSFGLGREEKLFF.

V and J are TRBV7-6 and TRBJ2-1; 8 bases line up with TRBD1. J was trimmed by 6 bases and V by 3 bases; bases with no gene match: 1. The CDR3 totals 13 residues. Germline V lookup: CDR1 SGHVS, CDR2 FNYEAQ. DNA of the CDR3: TGTGCCAGCAGCTTCGGGACAGGCAATGAGCAGTTCTTC. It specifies CASSFGTGNEQFF.

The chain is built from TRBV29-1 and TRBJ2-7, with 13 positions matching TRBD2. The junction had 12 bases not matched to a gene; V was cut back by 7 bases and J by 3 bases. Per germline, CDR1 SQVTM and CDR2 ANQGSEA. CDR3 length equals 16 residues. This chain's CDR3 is CSAPPRRTSGSYEQYF. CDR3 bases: TGCAGCGCCCCTCCGAGGCGGACTAGCGGGAGCTACGAGCAGTACTTC.

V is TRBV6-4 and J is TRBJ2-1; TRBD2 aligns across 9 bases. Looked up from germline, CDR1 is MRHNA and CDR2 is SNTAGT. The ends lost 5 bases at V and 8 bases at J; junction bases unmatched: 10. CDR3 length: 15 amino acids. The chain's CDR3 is CASSSGSGSSYEQFF. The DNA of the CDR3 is TGTGCCAGCAGTAGCGGTAGCGGGAGTTCCTATGAGCAGTTCTTC.

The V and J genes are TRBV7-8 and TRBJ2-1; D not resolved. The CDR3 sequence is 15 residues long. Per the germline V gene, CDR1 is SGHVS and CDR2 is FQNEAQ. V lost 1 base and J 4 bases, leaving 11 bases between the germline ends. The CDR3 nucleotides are TGTGCCAGCAGCTTAGTATCCCAGGTTTACAATGAGCAGTTCTTC. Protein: CASSLVSQVYNEQFF.

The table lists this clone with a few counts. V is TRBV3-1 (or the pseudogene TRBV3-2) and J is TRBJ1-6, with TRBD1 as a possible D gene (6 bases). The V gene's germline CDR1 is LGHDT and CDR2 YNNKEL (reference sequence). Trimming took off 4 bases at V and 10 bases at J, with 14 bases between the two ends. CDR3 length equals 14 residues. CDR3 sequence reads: CASSPGVPRSPLHF. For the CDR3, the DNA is TGTGCCAGCAGCCCAGGGGTCCCGCGGTCACCCCTCCACTTT.

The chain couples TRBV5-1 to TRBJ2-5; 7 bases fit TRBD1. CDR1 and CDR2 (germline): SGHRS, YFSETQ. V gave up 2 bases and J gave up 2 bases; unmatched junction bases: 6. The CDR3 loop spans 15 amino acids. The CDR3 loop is CASSLTGAIQETQYF. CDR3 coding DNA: TGCGCCAGCAGCTTAACAGGGGCCATACAAGAGACCCAGTACTTC.

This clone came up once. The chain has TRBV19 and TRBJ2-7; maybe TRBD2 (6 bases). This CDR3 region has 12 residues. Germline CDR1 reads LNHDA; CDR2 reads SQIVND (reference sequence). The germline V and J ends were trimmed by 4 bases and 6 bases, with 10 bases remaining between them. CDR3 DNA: TGTGCCAGTAGTACGACTAGTCTCGAGCAGTACTTC. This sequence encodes CASSTTSLEQYF.